This is a list of T cell receptor beta chains from one sample in a study of T cells in localized non-small cell lung cancer. The protocol was immunoSEQ multiplex PCR, while the TCRdb copy is restricted to in-frame clones and leaves out a portion. This table has tens of thousands of clones, roughly 84% appearing once. The sequencing here drew on PBMCs, taken before any cancer treatment. These receptors all come from a man aged 40 to 70 with stage II lung adenocarcinoma. CDR3s leave out the opening cysteine and the closing phenylalanine or tryptophan.

cdr3_aa j_call v_call
ASSPDRASSNQPQH TRBJ1-5 TRBV18
ASSFSQKNTGELF TRBJ2-2 TRBV13
AISESLRSSYEQY TRBJ2-7 TRBV10-3
ASSESGIGELF TRBJ2-2 TRBV2
ASSLRWGDTEAF TRBJ1-1 TRBV11-3
ASSMGRISAEAF TRBJ1-1 TRBV19
ASSLRLAGRETQY TRBJ2-5 TRBV28
ASSTVDRVGEQY TRBJ2-7 TRBV19
ASSKWGTGVIYGYT TRBJ1-2 TRBV21-1
AISDLRGPEGYT TRBJ1-2 TRBV10-3
AWSANSPLH TRBJ1-6 TRBV30
ASKETGFVYNEQF TRBJ2-1 TRBV9
ASSLVGGLNTEAF TRBJ1-1 TRBV5-1
ASSLGTAFRNYGYT TRBJ1-2 TRBV13
ASSRGDRDQETQY TRBJ2-5 TRBV5-1
AWSSQGQIGTEQY TRBJ2-7 TRBV30
ASSLTPDRASYGYT TRBJ1-2 TRBV21-1
ASSFQGFGANVLT TRBJ2-6 TRBV5-1
ASSLSRQGTANYGYT TRBJ1-2 TRBV27
ASSYNSGPYNEQF TRBJ2-1 TRBV9
AWSVLRIPWRTEAF TRBJ1-1 TRBV30
ASSLRVAGENTQY TRBJ2-3 TRBV7-2
AWSSSSHSNQPQH TRBJ1-5 TRBV30
ASSYFSGRKGSEAF TRBJ1-1 TRBV6-5
ASSLGGQGVEGYT TRBJ1-2 TRBV7-2
SAVHLRDSSYEQY TRBJ2-7 TRBV29-1
ASSLAAAGGTEAF TRBJ1-1 TRBV5-1
ASSVGTPGQPQH TRBJ1-5 TRBV19
ASSPQGETQY TRBJ2-5 TRBV6-6
ASSPRGGDTEAF TRBJ1-1 TRBV7-3
ASSLVAGANTGELF TRBJ2-2 TRBV11-2
ASSRIRERAETQY TRBJ2-5 TRBV2
ASSGTSRNNEQF TRBJ2-1 TRBV2
ATREGGETYNEQF TRBJ2-1 TRBV25-1
ASSVNEEAF TRBJ1-1 TRBV6-5
ASSSKQGTTEAF TRBJ1-1 TRBV11-2
AWNPPGTGWYEQY TRBJ2-7 TRBV30
SASSTDTQY TRBJ2-3 TRBV20-1
ASTGFPSYNEQF TRBJ2-1 TRBV6-1
ASSRDRGNEQF TRBJ2-1 TRBV6-5
SVSDYNEQF TRBJ2-1 TRBV29-1
ASSSFGQGAGNTIY TRBJ1-3 TRBV18
ASSTGLAGERDEQF TRBJ2-1 TRBV7-2
ASSRGAHSYNEQF TRBJ2-1 TRBV18
ASRSSVTSTDTQY TRBJ2-3 TRBV6-5
ASRTSGTDEQF TRBJ2-1 TRBV6-1
ASSMERNYEQY TRBJ2-7 TRBV6-4
ASTLGGSGYNEQF TRBJ2-1 TRBV2
ASSLNTEAF TRBJ1-1 TRBV7-9